These 16 T cell receptor beta chains share one sample of origin, sequenced in a study of cytomegalovirus exposure and HLA in healthy donors. 60 Vbeta and 13 Jbeta primers were used in PCR. Method: immunoSEQ multiplex PCR; TCRdb's copy keeps in-frame clones and lacks some. Of about 220,000 clones in the sample, 82% are singletons; the top ten hold around 6%. The sequencing sample was made of PBMCs. All receptors come from a man between 40 and 49 years old in good health and CMV-seropositive.

In its sample, this clone was seen a few times. The rearrangement joins TRBV12-5 to TRBJ2-7; possibly TRBD1 for D (5 bases). The length of the CDR3 is 16 residues. Germline CDR1 reads LGHNT; CDR2 reads FRNRAP. V lost 0 bases to trimming and J lost 2 bases, with 14 bases between them. The CDR3 DNA reads TGTGCTAGTGGTTTGGTACTGAGCAGGGATACCTACGAGCAGTACTTC. This encodes CASGLVLSRDTYEQYF.

This clone showed up just a few times. The chain has TRBV28 and TRBJ2-5; no firm D call. Trimming removed 8 bases at V and 1 base at J, with 20 bases between. Per germline, CDR1 MDHEN and CDR2 SYDVKM. This CDR3 has 16 residues. CDR3 in amino acids: CASLHVGFGLQETQYF. CDR3 bases: TGTGCCAGCCTCCACGTCGGTTTTGGTCTCCAAGAGACCCAGTACTTC.

This clone was observed a few times. V gene TRBV21-1 combines with J gene TRBJ2-2; the table assigns TRBD2, which was not confirmed against the DNA. TRBV21-1 is a pseudogene locus. The CDR3 totals 16 residues. The CDR3 loop is CARGTSGRSRTGELFF. The CDR3, as DNA: TGTGCCAGGGGGACTAGCGGGAGGTCTCGCACCGGGGAGCTGTTTTTT.

V gene TRBV4-1 combines with J gene TRBJ1-1; 8 nucleotides align to TRBD1. CDR3 length: 16 residues. The J segment lost 4 bases and the V segment lost 2 bases, leaving 9 bases of the junction unmatched. Germline lookup yields CDR1 MGHRA and CDR2 YSYEKL. The CDR3 region is CASSQNGQGQFTEAFF. CDR3 coding DNA: TGCGCCAGCAGCCAAAACGGACAGGGCCAGTTCACTGAAGCTTTCTTT.

The chain is built from TRBV2 and TRBJ1-5, with a possible D match to TRBD1 (5 bases). Trimming pared 6 bases from V and 1 base from J, leaving 13 bases between. The germline V gene has CDR1 SNHLY and CDR2 FYNNEI. The CDR3 runs to 15 residues. CDR3: CASSRFRASNQPQHF. The CDR3 nucleotides read TGTGCCAGCAGCCGATTCAGGGCGAGCAATCAGCCCCAGCATTTT.

This rearrangement joins TRBV27 to TRBJ1-2, with a weak D call TRBD1 (6 bases). CDR1 is MNHEY and CDR2 is SMNVEV in the germline V gene (reference sequence). CDR3 length: 15 residues. V was clipped by 4 bases and J by 0 bases, with 12 bases between them. As DNA, the CDR3 is TGTGCCAGCAGTTCGACAGGCCACCCTAACTATGGCTACACCTTC. As protein: CASSSTGHPNYGYTF.

The V call is TRBV5-1, the J call TRBJ1-4; D unclear. CDR3 length: 15 residues. V was pared by 4 bases and J by 2 bases, with 12 bases between. Germline V lookup: CDR1 SGHRS, CDR2 YFSETQ. CDR3 region: CASSLTPTTNEKLFF. In DNA, the CDR3 is TGCGCCAGCAGCCTTACCCCCACTACTAATGAAAAACTGTTTTTT. Filled out from reference TRBV5-1 and TRBJ1-4, the complete variable domain reads KAGVTQTPRYLIKTRGQQVTLSCSPISGHRSVSWYQQTPGQGLQFLFEYFSETQRNKGNFPGRFSGRQFSNSRSEMNVSTLELGDSALYLCASSLTPTTNEKLFFGSGTQLSVL.

CDR3 nucleotides: TGTGCCAGCTCACAAGACAGGGCCCAGAGTGAAGCTTTCTTT. It specifies CASSQDRAQSEAFF. J is TRBJ1-1 and V is TRBV18; 7 bases are shared with TRBD1. Germline CDR1 and CDR2: KGHSH and LQKENI. The CDR3 has 14 amino acids. The ends lost 4 bases at V and 7 bases at J; junction bases unmatched: 9.

The chain has TRBV5-4 and TRBJ2-3; the match to TRBD2 covers 11 bases. The V segment lost 4 bases and the J segment 3 bases; nucleotides outside the gene matches: 4. Germline CDR1 SGHNT, CDR2 YYREEE (reference sequence). The CDR3 sequence is 15 residues long. CDR3 DNA sequence: TGTGCCAGCAGCCCCTGGACTAGCGGGACAGATACGCAGTATTTT. This gives the protein CASSPWTSGTDTQYF.

The chain is built from TRBV7-9 and TRBJ2-5; 13 nucleotides match TRBD2. Germline V gives CDR1 SEHNR, CDR2 FQNEAQ (reference sequence). This CDR3 has 15 amino acids. Germline trimming cut 6 bases from V and 6 bases from J; bases unmatched to any gene: 7. As DNA, the CDR3 is TGTGCCAGCAGTACGGGACTAGCGGGGACAAAGACCCAGTACTTC. Its translation is CASSTGLAGTKTQYF.

This sequence joins TRBV29-1 and TRBJ1-3; D remains ambiguous. The germline V gene encodes CDR1 SQVTM and CDR2 ANQGSEA. V was pared by 3 bases and J by 2 bases, with 8 bases between. This CDR3 is 13 amino acids long. CDR3 loop: CSVDEGPGNTIYF. As DNA, the CDR3 is TGCAGCGTTGATGAGGGTCCTGGAAACACCATATATTTT.

This chain joins TRBV30 and TRBJ2-1; D might be TRBD2 (7 bases). V lost 3 bases and J lost 2, with 14 bases in between. The germline gives CDR1 GTSNPN, CDR2 SVGIG (reference sequence). The CDR3 is made up of 15 amino acids. The CDR3 protein is CAWRERGGAYNEQFF. In nucleotides, the CDR3 is TGTGCCTGGAGGGAAAGGGGGGGGGCCTACAATGAGCAGTTCTTC.

This clone has only one observation. This chain uses TRBV9 with TRBJ1-2; D may be TRBD1 (5 bases). V lost 3 bases and J lost 4, with 7 bases in between. Germline V lookup: CDR1 SGDLS, CDR2 YYNGEE. CDR3 length: 12 residues. CDR3 sequence reads: CASSGQGYGYTF. CDR3 coding DNA: TGTGCCAGCAGCGGGCAGGGCTATGGCTACACCTTC.

This clone appeared a single time. CDR3 loop: CASSLGTSRGKYEQYF. In nucleotides, the CDR3 is TGTGCCAGCAGTTTAGGTACCTCCAGGGGGAAGTACGAGCAGTACTTC. This chain joins TRBV28 and TRBJ2-7; 7 bases agree with TRBD1. The V and J ends lost 2 bases and 4 bases, in that order; junction bases with no gene match: 11. Looked up from germline, CDR1 is MDHEN and CDR2 is SYDVKM. This CDR3 spans 16 amino acids.

This chain uses TRBV27 with TRBJ1-1; no clear D. Trimming took 0 bases from V and 9 from J, leaving 17 bases between them. From germline, CDR1 is MNHEY and CDR2 SMNVEV (reference sequence). The CDR3 loop spans 15 amino acids. In DNA, the CDR3 is TGTGCCAGCAGTTTATCGATTCGGGGTTTCAGGCAAGCTTTCTTT. This gives the protein CASSLSIRGFRQAFF.

This chain uses TRBV12-5 with TRBJ2-1, with 13 positions matching TRBD2. The trim removed 5 bases at V and 4 bases at J, leaving 8 bases unmatched. Germline values: CDR1 LGHNT, CDR2 FRNRAP. The CDR3 loop spans 17 amino acids. The CDR3 protein is CASGPGTSGAFYNEQFF. In DNA form, the CDR3 reads TGTGCTAGTGGTCCGGGGACTAGCGGGGCCTTTTACAATGAGCAGTTCTTC.